The present T cell receptor beta chain was sequenced within a study of OX40 agonist ivuxolimab in advanced cancers. Overall study context: Patients were roughly 83% male with ages roughly 23 to 79, mean about 54.

Anyone with autoimmune disease history or systemic immunosuppression was excluded. Blood samples were obtained at baseline, cycle 4 day 1, and cycle 7 day 1. Study results and limitations: Expanded peripheral T cells had an undetermined antigen specificity.

On this clone: The antigen is unknown.

Sequencing used immunoSEQ multiplex PCR; TCRdb keeps in-frame clones, though not all of them. Here the sample spans approximately 30,000 clones, around 79% being singletons. Germline trimming cut 8 bases from V and 2 bases from J; bases unmatched to any gene: 8. Germline CDR1 is SEHNR and CDR2 is FQNEAQ (reference sequence). This CDR3 is built from 14 residues. This sequence was found in an adult with an advanced solid tumor such as melanoma, head and neck, liver or kidney cancer. This chain connects TRBV7-9 to TRBJ2-5, with TRBD2 matching over 7 bases. This sample comprised CD4+ or CD8+ T cells sorted from blood, obtained in a trial of the OX40 agonist ivuxolimab. The CDR3 coding sequence is TGTGCCAGCGGTATACTAGCGCTTCAAGAGACCCAGTACTTC. Its translation: CASGILALQETQYF.